Sequencing of this TCR beta chain was carried out in a study of T cells in localized non-small cell lung cancer (TCRdb year 2020). Looking at the study overall: T cell repertoires of about 240 early-stage NSCLC patients were analyzed, with tumors being compared against uninvolved tumor-adjacent lungs. A mean age of about 66 years was recorded for the NSCLC patients, of whom approximately 130 were male and 90 to 110 were female. All 240 or so NSCLC patients in the cohort were treatment-naive and had localized lung tumors that were resected.

V is reduced by 6 bases and J by 2 bases, leaving a spacing of 14 bases between them. CDR1 and CDR2, looked up from the germline V gene, are SNHLY and FYNNEI. Counted from cysteine to phenylalanine, this CDR3 has 14 amino acids. The kept DNA is CDR3 alone, 42 bases in frame from the first base. At diagnosis, peripheral blood, uninvolved tumor-adjacent lung and tumor were collected and were preserved as a mix of fresh-frozen and FFPE material. For TCR repertoire profiling, blood samples were analyzed in the form of peripheral blood mononuclear cells. This clone was seen only a few times. Which antigen it targets is not known. Base-call qualities are not available, and no considerably larger clone is one nucleotide away. What the study reported, not specific to this receptor: Higher blood T cell density associated with longer overall survival, while higher adjacent-lung clonality associated with shorter survival. Because the study design was exploratory, TCR variables were selected using unadjusted p-values without false-discovery rate correction. A median of about 50 of the top 100 tumor clones turned up in the paired uninvolved adjacent lung, and around 27 of those clones also ranked among the top 100 of that same adjacent lung. Because multi-region tumor sequencing was not performed, intratumor heterogeneity could not be ruled out. The highest T cell clonality was observed in uninvolved tumor-adjacent lung, where clonality exceeded that of tumor, suggesting that antigenic responses were more focused in uninvolved tumor-adjacent lung.

The immunoSEQ Assay was used to sequence TCR beta CDR3 regions from DNA. Per the authors' processing: To compute T cell density, TCR beta template counts were normalized to usable DNA, which was estimated by amplifying housekeeping genes. Richness was estimated with the preseqR package, extrapolating to 400,000 templates for PBMC samples and 120,000 templates for tissue samples. Clonality was taken to be one minus Pielou's evenness. Differential abundance testing on productive amino-acid clonotypes, with a minimum total count of 5 and an alpha of 0.1, was used to identify tissue-enriched TCRs. Repertoire overlap between compartments was quantified with the Jaccard Index and Morisita Overlap Index. TCR beta CDR3s were clustered by GLIPH together with public tetramer-defined viral CDR3s, and at least three viral sequences plus V-gene enrichment were required for viral motifs. As stored in TCRdb, this immuneACCESS dataset retains in-frame rearrangements with V and J assigned. A fraction of the clones does not appear; measured against another copy, unresolved V genes explain less than half of the discrepancy, and the remainder lacks a known reason. The V and J calls and clone size are taken from that table; D and trimming were inferred from the DNA. The sample data list under 60,000 clones, and 86% of these were observed just once. Of the sample, 18% falls within the top ten clones.

This receptor was taken from a male donor at least 60 years old with stage III squamous cell lung carcinoma. This material consisted of peripheral blood, taken before any cancer treatment. This sequence uses TRBV2 and TRBJ2-7, with no reliable assignment of the D segment. The base sequence is TGTGCCAGCAGGTCGGGTTTTATGACCTACGAGCAGTACTTC. This yields the protein CASRSGFMTYEQYF.